The subject of this entry is one T cell receptor beta chain. These data are taken from a study of blood T cell repertoires in COVID-19. Study background: Collection of acute and convalescent COVID-19 samples took place in the United States, Italy and Spain. Nucleic acid was either cDNA or gDNA, and it came from T cells, B-cell-depleted T cells, or PBMCs.

Per the original methods: Counts of nucleated cells, estimated from reference gene primer amplification, were obtained. Only in-frame clones appear in the TCRdb table, and some are missing; sequencing was by immunoSEQ multiplex PCR. The V and J calls and clone size come from that table; D and trimming were worked out from the DNA. The data show about 160,000 clones, roughly 90% seen once. The germline V gene has CDR1 LNHDA and CDR2 SQIVND (reference sequence). V was shortened by 3 bases and J by 1 base, with 15 bases between the two germline ends. CDR3 size: 16 residues. Sequencing input: peripheral blood. This clonotype was sampled from a man aged 18-30 years with acute or convalescent COVID-19. This rearrangement joins TRBV19 to TRBJ1-1; weak D call: TRBD1 (6 bases). For the CDR3, the DNA is TGTGCCAGTAGTATCGAAGTGACAGGCCCGAACACTGAAGCTTTCTTT. Protein sequence: CASSIEVTGPNTEAFF.